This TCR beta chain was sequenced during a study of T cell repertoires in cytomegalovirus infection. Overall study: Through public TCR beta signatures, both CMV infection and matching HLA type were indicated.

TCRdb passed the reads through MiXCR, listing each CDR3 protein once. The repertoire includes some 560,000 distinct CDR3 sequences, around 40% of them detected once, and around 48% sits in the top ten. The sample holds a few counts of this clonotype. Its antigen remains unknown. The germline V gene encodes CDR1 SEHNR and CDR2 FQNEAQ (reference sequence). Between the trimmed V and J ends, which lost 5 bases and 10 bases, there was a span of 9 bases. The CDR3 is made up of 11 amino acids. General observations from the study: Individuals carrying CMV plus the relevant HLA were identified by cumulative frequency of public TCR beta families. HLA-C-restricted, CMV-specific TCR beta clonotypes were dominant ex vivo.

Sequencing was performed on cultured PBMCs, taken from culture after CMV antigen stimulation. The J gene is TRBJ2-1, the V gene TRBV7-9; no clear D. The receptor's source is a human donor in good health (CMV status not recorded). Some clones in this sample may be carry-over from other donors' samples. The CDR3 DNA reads TGTGCCAGCAGCCGGCGTCTGGAGCAGTTCTTC. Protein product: CASSRRLEQFF.